This TCR beta chain was profiled in a study of OX40 agonist ivuxolimab in advanced cancers. Overall study: Among those enrolled, mean age was 60 years (range roughly 23 to 85) and about 79% were male. Prior anti-PD-1, anti-PD-L1 or anti-CTLA-4 therapy was allowed; about 39% had some. The study's findings and limits: Doses of 0.1 to 3.0 mg/kg were accompanied by clonal expansion of CD4+ and CD8+ blood T cells by week 6.

Produced via immunoSEQ multiplex PCR; TCRdb's table is partial and in-frame only. The sample comprises tens of thousands of clones, over 75% of which are singletons, and 20% to 25% rests with the top ten. Points on this clone: Its antigen remains unidentified.

The CDR3 sequence is 14 residues long. Trimming left V 2 bases short and J 3 bases short, with 11 bases between. The V gene's germline CDR1 is LNHDA and CDR2 SQIVND (reference sequence). Material: CD4+ or CD8+ T cells sorted from blood, obtained in a trial of the OX40 agonist ivuxolimab. This chain uses TRBV19 with TRBJ2-7, with D tentatively TRBD1 (6 bases). The TCR sequence derives from an adult with an advanced solid tumor such as melanoma, head and neck, liver or kidney cancer. The CDR3 region has the DNA TGTGCCAGTAGTATACAGGGGACCTACTACGAGCAGTACTTC. Translating gives CASSIQGTYYEQYF.